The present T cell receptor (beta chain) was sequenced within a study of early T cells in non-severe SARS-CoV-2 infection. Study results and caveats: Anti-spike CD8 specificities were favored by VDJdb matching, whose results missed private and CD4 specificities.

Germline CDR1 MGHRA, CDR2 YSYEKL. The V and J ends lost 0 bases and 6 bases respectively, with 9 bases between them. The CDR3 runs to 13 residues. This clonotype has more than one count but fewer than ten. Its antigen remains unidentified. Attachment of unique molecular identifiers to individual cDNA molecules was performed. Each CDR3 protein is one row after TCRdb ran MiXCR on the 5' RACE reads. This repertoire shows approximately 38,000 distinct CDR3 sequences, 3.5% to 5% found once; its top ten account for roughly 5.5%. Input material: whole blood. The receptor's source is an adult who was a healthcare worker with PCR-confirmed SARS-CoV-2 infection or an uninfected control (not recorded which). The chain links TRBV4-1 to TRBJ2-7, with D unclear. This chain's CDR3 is CASSQDTGVEQYF. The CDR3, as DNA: TGCGCCAGCAGCCAAGATACTGGGGTCGAGCAGTACTTC.